This TCR beta chain is drawn from a study of cytomegalovirus exposure and HLA in healthy donors. Study at large: Per a later analysis, the approximately 700 first-cohort and some 130 validation repertoires shared one platform. Study findings and constraints: Per published reports, the classifier diagnosed cytomegalovirus status with high specificity and sensitivity.

As to this clone: Antigen: not known.

TCRdb's copy holds only in-frame clones and misses some; the assay was immunoSEQ multiplex PCR. Seen here are about 200,000 clones, 80% to 85% observed once, and the top ten hold over 0.95%. The CDR3 totals 13 residues. Trimming took 3 bases from V and 1 from J, leaving 6 bases between them. The germline CDR1 and CDR2 sequences are LNHDA and SQIVND (reference sequence). The chain couples TRBV19 to TRBJ1-2, with D unclear. The TCR originated in a woman aged 25 to 45 in good health and CMV-seronegative. The specimen was PBMCs. The chain's CDR3 is CASSIANNYGYTF. The CDR3 nucleotides are TGTGCCAGTAGTATCGCGAATAACTATGGCTACACCTTC.